This T cell receptor beta chain is from a study of blood T cell repertoires in COVID-19. On the study more broadly: Material from acute and convalescent COVID-19 was sourced from the United States, Italy and Spain.

Germline V gene sequence: CDR1 SGHAT, CDR2 FQNNGV. The V end was cut by 5 bases, the J end by 3 bases, with 11 bases between. The CDR3 runs to 13 residues. Repertoires were generated with immunoSEQ multiplex PCR, while TCRdb's copy carries only in-frame clones and drops some. The sample comprises a few hundred thousand clones, 88% of which are singletons, and more than 1.5% rests with the top ten. The receptor was isolated from a man between 65 and 80 years old with acute or convalescent COVID-19. The chain links TRBV11-2 to TRBJ2-7; a possible D gene is TRBD1 (5 bases). Input material: peripheral blood. In DNA form, the CDR3 reads TGTGCCAGCAGCCCTCAGGGTGTCTACGAGCAGTACTTC. Translated, it gives CASSPQGVYEQYF.